A selection of T cell receptor beta chains follows, all from one sample in a study of T cell repertoires in ileal Crohn's disease. Produced via immunoSEQ multiplex PCR; TCRdb's table is partial and in-frame only. The sample includes 5,600 or so clones, roughly 66% of them seen just once. The sample comprised ileal tissue. These receptors all come from an adult with Crohn's disease. The CDR3 runs from the conserved cysteine through the conserved F or W. D genes are given only for firm matches. Only part of the rows carry a size: once, few, many, or a class if the clone is expanded.

size	V	J	D	CDR3	DNA
.	TRBV2	TRBJ1-3	TRBD1	CASSGRQGLGNTIYF	TGTGCCAGCAGCGGAAGACAGGGGCTGGGAAACACCATATATTTT
once	TRBV2	TRBJ1-4	TRBD1	CASRANRGTNEKLFF	TGTGCCAGCAGGGCGAACAGGGGAACTAATGAAAAACTGTTTTTT
.	TRBV29-1	TRBJ2-6	.	CSAEVPDKGANVLTF	TGCAGCGCCGAGGTCCCCGATAAGGGGGCCAACGTCCTGACTTTC
.	TRBV5-1	TRBJ2-3	TRBD2	CASRRGLAGGDFGDTQYF	TGTGCCAGCCGCCGGGGACTAGCGGGAGGGGACTTTGGTGATACGCAGTATTTT
.	TRBV4-2	TRBJ1-1	.	CASSQERVGMNTEAFF	TGTGCCAGCAGCCAAGAGCGGGTGGGGATGAACACTGAAGCTTTCTTT
.	TRBV15	TRBJ1-1	TRBD1	CATNYRGKDEAFF	TGTGCCACCAATTACAGGGGGAAGGATGAAGCTTTCTTT
.	TRBV15	TRBJ1-6	.	CATSRDQAGANSPLHF	TGTGCCACCAGCAGAGATCAGGCAGGGGCTAATTCACCCCTCCACTTT
.	TRBV7-2	TRBJ1-1	TRBD1	CASSLGGQRGRNTEAFF	TGTGCCAGCAGCTTAGGGGGACAGAGGGGTCGAAACACTGAAGCTTTCTTT
once	TRBV27	TRBJ2-6	TRBD1	CASSLFTGAGANVLTF	TGTGCCAGCAGTTTATTCACAGGGGCTGGGGCCAACGTCCTGACTTTC
.	TRBV7-8	TRBJ1-2	.	CASSLGRTYGYTF	TGTGCCAGCAGCTTGGGCAGGACATATGGCTACACCTTC
.	TRBV4-3	TRBJ1-2	.	CASSPTGLNGYTF	TGCGCCAGCAGCCCTACGGGACTTAATGGCTACACCTTC
.	TRBV5-5	TRBJ2-1	.	CASTPKARIDEQFF	TGTGCCAGCACCCCTAAGGCTAGAATCGATGAGCAGTTCTTC
.	TRBV5-8	TRBJ1-2	TRBD1	CASLTGDYGYTF	TGTGCCAGTTTGACAGGGGACTATGGCTACACCTTC
once	TRBV7-8	TRBJ2-2	.	CASTLEGFGDTGELFF	TGTGCCAGCACCTTGGAGGGCTTCGGGGACACCGGGGAGCTGTTTTTT
.	TRBV30	TRBJ1-1	.	CAWSVHGVNIGKAFF	TGTGCCTGGAGTGTACATGGGGTCAACATCGGGAAGGCTTTCTTT
.	TRBV27	TRBJ2-3	.	CAGSEGGTSTDTQYF	TGTGCCGGATCCGAGGGGGGGACTAGCACAGATACGCAGTATTTT
.	TRBV4-3	TRBJ1-1	.	CASSQDGSGAEHVAEAFF	TGCGCCAGCAGCCAAGATGGGTCAGGGGCCGAACACGTCGCTGAAGCTTTCTTT
.	TRBV29-1	TRBJ2-6	.	CSALPGAGANVLTF	TGCAGCGCCCTGCCGGGAGCTGGGGCCAACGTCCTGACTTTC
.	TRBV5-4	TRBJ1-2	.	CASSLGQNYGYTF	TGTGCCAGCAGCTTGGGACAGAACTATGGCTACACCTTC
.	TRBV21-1	TRBJ1-5	.	CASTTPQRGRGNQPQHF	TGTGCCAGCACCACACCCCAGAGGGGGCGCGGCAATCAGCCCCAGCATTTT
few	TRBV5-1	TRBJ2-7	TRBD1	CASSPTGGAYEQYF	TGCGCCAGCAGCCCCACAGGGGGTGCCTACGAGCAGTACTTC
.	TRBV18	TRBJ1-2	.	CASSPTGLNGYTF	TGTGCCAGCTCACCAACAGGGTTGAATGGCTACACCTTC
.	TRBV15	TRBJ2-3	.	CATSREFRGGTDTQYF	TGTGCCACCAGCAGAGAATTCAGGGGTGGGACAGATACGCAGTATTTT
.	TRBV4-3	TRBJ1-6	TRBD1	CASSRTGGAVHSPLHF	TGCGCCAGCAGCCGCACAGGGGGCGCAGTGCATTCACCCCTCCACTTT
.	TRBV6-4	TRBJ2-1	TRBD2	CASSPSGRAVGVENEQFF	TGTGCCAGCAGTCCTAGCGGGAGGGCTGTAGGTGTAGAGAATGAGCAGTTCTTC